Listed below are T cell receptor beta chains from one sample, sequenced in a study of metastatic and nonmetastatic thyroid tumors. TCRdb re-clonotyped the PCR reads via MiXCR. The repertoire has 90,000 or so clones, 7.5% to 9% of them found once; the top ten carry roughly 10%. The specimen was blood. The receptor source for this set is a female donor with papillary thyroid cancer or a benign thyroid nodule (not recorded which). Some clones in this sample may be carry-over from other donors' samples. Each CDR3 is given with its conserved first and last residue. D genes are given only for firm matches. The size field is filled for only some rows; it gives once, few, many or a size class.

D gene: NA; J gene: TRBJ2-7; V gene: TRBV6-2/TRBV6-3; clone size: many; CDR3 protein: CGSRGPTYEQYF
D gene: TRBD2; J gene: TRBJ2-3; V gene: TRBV6-1; clone size: many; CDR3 protein: CASIHSGGARGDTQYF
D gene: TRBD1; J gene: TRBJ2-7; V gene: TRBV7-9; clone size: many; CDR3 protein: CASSLADRESYEQYF
D gene: TRBD2; J gene: TRBJ2-1; V gene: TRBV20-1; clone size: NA; CDR3 protein: CSASPGLAGGTPWNEQFF
D gene: NA; J gene: TRBJ2-5; V gene: TRBV7-2; clone size: many; CDR3 protein: CASSLSGTRSKETQYF
D gene: TRBD2; J gene: TRBJ2-1; V gene: TRBV6-1; clone size: many; CDR3 protein: CASSSTSGGKLKEQFF
D gene: NA; J gene: TRBJ2-1; V gene: TRBV5-5; clone size: NA; CDR3 protein: CASSLNGPPIDEQFF
D gene: TRBD2; J gene: TRBJ2-1; V gene: TRBV5-1; clone size: many; CDR3 protein: CASSYSGGGAYNEQFF
D gene: TRBD2; J gene: TRBJ2-7; V gene: TRBV6-6; clone size: many; CDR3 protein: CASSYSGGITYEQYF
D gene: NA; J gene: TRBJ2-3; V gene: TRBV7-8; clone size: many; CDR3 protein: CASSSLGLVGITDTQYF
D gene: NA; J gene: TRBJ1-2; V gene: TRBV2; clone size: few; CDR3 protein: CARNLQGSYGYTF
D gene: NA; J gene: TRBJ2-7; V gene: TRBV18; clone size: many; CDR3 protein: CASSQGDGPSYEQYF
D gene: NA; J gene: TRBJ2-2; V gene: TRBV19; clone size: NA; CDR3 protein: CASSWAVTPNTGELFF
D gene: TRBD2; J gene: TRBJ2-1; V gene: TRBV2; clone size: many; CDR3 protein: CASSVERGYYNEQFF
D gene: NA; J gene: TRBJ1-5; V gene: TRBV19; clone size: many; CDR3 protein: CASSIDVFQPQHF
D gene: TRBD1; J gene: TRBJ2-2; V gene: TRBV27; clone size: few; CDR3 protein: CASRQGLNTGELFF
D gene: NA; J gene: TRBJ2-7; V gene: TRBV5-1; clone size: NA; CDR3 protein: CASSLDGPSLEQYF
D gene: NA; J gene: TRBJ1-6; V gene: TRBV20-1; clone size: many; CDR3 protein: CSASGFSNRARHGPVHF
D gene: NA; J gene: TRBJ1-5; V gene: TRBV7-2; clone size: once; CDR3 protein: CASSPAGVYDQPQHF
D gene: TRBD2; J gene: TRBJ2-1; V gene: TRBV6-1; clone size: few; CDR3 protein: CASRLAGEQFF
D gene: NA; J gene: TRBJ1-6; V gene: TRBV11-1; clone size: few; CDR3 protein: CASSSGRLSYNSPLHF
D gene: TRBD2; J gene: TRBJ2-1; V gene: TRBV20-1; clone size: many; CDR3 protein: CSARDRGGGHNEQFF
D gene: NA; J gene: TRBJ1-6; V gene: TRBV16; clone size: NA; CDR3 protein: CASRQSPGGSSYNSPLHF
D gene: NA; J gene: TRBJ1-6; V gene: TRBV7-9; clone size: many; CDR3 protein: CASSSPRSGRNSPLHF
D gene: TRBD1; J gene: TRBJ2-3; V gene: TRBV24-1; clone size: many; CDR3 protein: CATTRGTGETDTQYF
D gene: TRBD1; J gene: TRBJ2-3; V gene: TRBV5-1; clone size: many; CDR3 protein: CASSSGQGFTDTQYF
D gene: NA; J gene: TRBJ1-2; V gene: TRBV7-9; clone size: many; CDR3 protein: CASSLVGYGYTF
D gene: NA; J gene: TRBJ1-6; V gene: TRBV20-1; clone size: NA; CDR3 protein: CSAGDEDSPIHF
D gene: NA; J gene: TRBJ1-1; V gene: TRBV6-6; clone size: NA; CDR3 protein: CASSYSCLGTEAFF
D gene: TRBD1; J gene: TRBJ1-6; V gene: TRBV5-6; clone size: many; CDR3 protein: CASSLAGTGNNSPLHF
D gene: NA; J gene: TRBJ1-2; V gene: TRBV28; clone size: many; CDR3 protein: CASSFSRVANYGYTF
D gene: NA; J gene: TRBJ1-1; V gene: TRBV5-1; clone size: NA; CDR3 protein: CASSLAVNTEDFF
D gene: TRBD2; J gene: TRBJ2-1; V gene: TRBV6-1; clone size: many; CDR3 protein: CASSDFGGGSYNEQFF
D gene: NA; J gene: TRBJ1-4; V gene: TRBV6-1; clone size: many; CDR3 protein: CASSPGHSNEKLFF
D gene: TRBD2; J gene: TRBJ2-1; V gene: TRBV3-1; clone size: many; CDR3 protein: CASSARGDSYNEQFF
D gene: NA; J gene: TRBJ1-2; V gene: TRBV5-1; clone size: NA; CDR3 protein: CASSLSSTANYGYTF
D gene: TRBD1; J gene: TRBJ2-7; V gene: TRBV5-6; clone size: many; CDR3 protein: CASSRRTGKHEQYF
D gene: NA; J gene: TRBJ2-1; V gene: TRBV6-6; clone size: many; CDR3 protein: CASSYRNSRASSYNEQFF
D gene: NA; J gene: TRBJ2-7; V gene: TRBV12-3/TRBV12-4; clone size: many; CDR3 protein: CASSLKYF
D gene: NA; J gene: TRBJ1-1; V gene: TRBV6-1; clone size: many; CDR3 protein: CASTRATQMNTEAFF
D gene: TRBD1; J gene: TRBJ1-1; V gene: TRBV20-1; clone size: many; CDR3 protein: CSARGDRGDTEAFF
D gene: TRBD2; J gene: TRBJ2-7; V gene: TRBV28; clone size: many; CDR3 protein: CASSTPSSGATYEQYF